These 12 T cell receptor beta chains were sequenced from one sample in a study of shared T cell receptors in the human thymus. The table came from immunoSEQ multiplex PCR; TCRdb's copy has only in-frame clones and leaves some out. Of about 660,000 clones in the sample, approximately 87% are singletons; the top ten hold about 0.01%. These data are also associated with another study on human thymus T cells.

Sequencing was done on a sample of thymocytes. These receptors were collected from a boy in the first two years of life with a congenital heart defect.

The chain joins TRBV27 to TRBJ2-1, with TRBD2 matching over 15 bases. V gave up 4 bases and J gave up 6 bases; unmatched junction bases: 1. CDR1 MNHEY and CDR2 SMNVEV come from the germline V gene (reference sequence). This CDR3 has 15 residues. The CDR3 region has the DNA TGTGCCAGCAGTTGGACTAGCGGGAGGGCCAATGAGCAGTTCTTC. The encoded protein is CASSWTSGRANEQFF.

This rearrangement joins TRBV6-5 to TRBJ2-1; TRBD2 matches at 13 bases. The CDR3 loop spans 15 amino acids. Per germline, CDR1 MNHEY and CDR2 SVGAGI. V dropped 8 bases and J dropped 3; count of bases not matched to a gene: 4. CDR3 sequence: CASGTSGEGYNEQFF. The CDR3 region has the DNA TGTGCCAGCGGGACTAGCGGGGAGGGCTACAATGAGCAGTTCTTC.

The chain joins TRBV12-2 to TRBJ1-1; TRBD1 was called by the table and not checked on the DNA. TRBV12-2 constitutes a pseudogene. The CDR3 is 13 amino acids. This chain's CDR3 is CASRLRPRGEAFF. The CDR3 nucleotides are TGTGCAAGTCGCTTGCGACCCAGGGGGGAAGCTTTCTTT.

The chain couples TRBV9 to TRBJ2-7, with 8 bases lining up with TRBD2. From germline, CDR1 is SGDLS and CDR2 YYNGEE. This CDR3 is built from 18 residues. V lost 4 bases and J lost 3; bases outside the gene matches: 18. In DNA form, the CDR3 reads TGTGCCAGCAGCTCAGGGCCACTAGCGGCCCCAAGGAACTACGAGCAGTACTTC. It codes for CASSSGPLAAPRNYEQYF. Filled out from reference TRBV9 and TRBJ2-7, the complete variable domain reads DSGVTQTPKHLITATGQRVTLRCSPRSGDLSVYWYQQSLDQGLQFLIQYYNGEERAKGNILERFSAQQFPDLHSELNLSSLELGDSALYFCASSSGPLAAPRNYEQYFGPGTRLTVT.

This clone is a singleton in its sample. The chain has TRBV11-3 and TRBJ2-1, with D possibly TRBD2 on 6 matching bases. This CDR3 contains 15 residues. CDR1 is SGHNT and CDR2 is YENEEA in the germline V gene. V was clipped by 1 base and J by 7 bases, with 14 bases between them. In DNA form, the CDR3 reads TGTGCCAGCAGCTTAGTCCAGGAGGGGCCTAATGAGCAGTTCTTC. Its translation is CASSLVQEGPNEQFF.

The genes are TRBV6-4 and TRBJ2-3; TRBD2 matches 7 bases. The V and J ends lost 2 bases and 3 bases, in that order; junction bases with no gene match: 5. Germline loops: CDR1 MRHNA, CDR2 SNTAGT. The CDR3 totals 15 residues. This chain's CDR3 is CASSDEAGATDTQYF. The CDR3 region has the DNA TGTGCCAGCAGTGACGAGGCGGGAGCGACAGATACGCAGTATTTT.

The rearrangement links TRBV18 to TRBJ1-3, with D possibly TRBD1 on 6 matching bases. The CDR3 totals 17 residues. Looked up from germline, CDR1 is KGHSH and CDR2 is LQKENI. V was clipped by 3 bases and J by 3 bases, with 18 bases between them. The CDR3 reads CASSPSRQVPDGNTIYF. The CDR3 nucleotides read TGTGCCAGCTCACCGTCCAGACAGGTTCCTGATGGAAACACCATATATTTT.

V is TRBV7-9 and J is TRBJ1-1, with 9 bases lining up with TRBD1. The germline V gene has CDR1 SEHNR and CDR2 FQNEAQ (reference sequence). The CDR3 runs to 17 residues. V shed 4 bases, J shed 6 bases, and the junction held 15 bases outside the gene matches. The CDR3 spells CASSSTRDREDTSEAFF. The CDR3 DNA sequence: TGTGCCAGCAGCTCCACCCGGGACAGGGAGGATACCTCTGAAGCTTTCTTT.

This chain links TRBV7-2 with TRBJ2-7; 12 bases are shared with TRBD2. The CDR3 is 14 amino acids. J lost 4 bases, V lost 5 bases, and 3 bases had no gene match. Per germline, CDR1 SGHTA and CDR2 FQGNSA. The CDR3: CASSQTSGRYEQYF. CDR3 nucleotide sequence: TGTGCCAGCAGCCAAACTAGCGGGAGGTACGAGCAGTACTTC.

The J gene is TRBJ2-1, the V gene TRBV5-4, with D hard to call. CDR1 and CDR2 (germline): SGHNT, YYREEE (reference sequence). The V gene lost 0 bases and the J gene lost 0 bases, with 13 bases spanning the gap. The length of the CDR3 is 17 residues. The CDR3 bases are TGTGCCAGCAGCTTGGTGAGGATTTCTTCCTCCTACAATGAGCAGTTCTTC. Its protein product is CASSLVRISSSYNEQFF.

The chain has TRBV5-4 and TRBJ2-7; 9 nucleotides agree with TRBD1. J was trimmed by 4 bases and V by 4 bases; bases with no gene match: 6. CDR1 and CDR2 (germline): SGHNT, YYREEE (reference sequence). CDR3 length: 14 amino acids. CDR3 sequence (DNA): TGTGCCAGCAGCGCACAGGGGGCAGATTACGAGCAGTACTTC. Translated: CASSAQGADYEQYF.

The CDR3: CASTRAAPNHNEQFF. The CDR3, as DNA: TGTGCCAGCACCCGAGCGGCCCCTAATCACAATGAGCAGTTCTTC. The rearrangement links TRBV5-4 to TRBJ2-1, with D possibly TRBD2 on 5 matching bases. Germline values: CDR1 SGHNT, CDR2 YYREEE (reference sequence). The length of the CDR3 is 15 residues. V lost 6 bases and J lost 5, with 18 bases in between.